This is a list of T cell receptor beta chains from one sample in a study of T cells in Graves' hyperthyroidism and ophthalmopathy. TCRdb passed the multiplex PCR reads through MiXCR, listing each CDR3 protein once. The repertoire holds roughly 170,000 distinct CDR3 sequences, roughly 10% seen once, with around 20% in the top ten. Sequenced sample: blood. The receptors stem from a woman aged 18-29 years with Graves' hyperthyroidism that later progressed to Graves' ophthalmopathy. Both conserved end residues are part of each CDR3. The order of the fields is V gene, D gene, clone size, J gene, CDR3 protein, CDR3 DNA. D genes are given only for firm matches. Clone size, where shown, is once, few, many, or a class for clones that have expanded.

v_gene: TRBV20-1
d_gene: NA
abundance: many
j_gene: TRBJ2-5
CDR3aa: CSARGVDSQETQYF
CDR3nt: TGCAGTGCTAGAGGTGTGGACAGCCAAGAGACCCAGTACTTC

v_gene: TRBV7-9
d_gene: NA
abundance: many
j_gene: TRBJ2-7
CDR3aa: CASTPLEYEQYF
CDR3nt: TGTGCCAGCACCCCCTTGGAATACGAGCAGTACTTC

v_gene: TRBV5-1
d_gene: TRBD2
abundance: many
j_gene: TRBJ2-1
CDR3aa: CASRELAGSNNEQFF
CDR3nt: TGCGCCAGCAGAGAACTAGCGGGAAGCAACAATGAGCAGTTCTTC

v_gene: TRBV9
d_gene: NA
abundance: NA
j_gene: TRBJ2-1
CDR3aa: CASSVVEGVDEQFF
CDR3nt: TGTGCCAGCAGCGTAGTCGAAGGGGTGGATGAGCAGTTCTTC

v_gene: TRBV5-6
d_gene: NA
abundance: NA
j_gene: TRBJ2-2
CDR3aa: CASSLGWLRGMTGELFF
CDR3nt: TGTGCCAGCAGCTTGGGGTGGTTGCGAGGTATGACCGGGGAGCTGTTTTTT

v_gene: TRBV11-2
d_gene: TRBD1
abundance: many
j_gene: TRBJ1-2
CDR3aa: CASSLDYGPGQGFGGYTF
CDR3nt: TGTGCCAGCAGCTTAGATTATGGCCCGGGACAGGGATTTGGAGGCTACACCTTC

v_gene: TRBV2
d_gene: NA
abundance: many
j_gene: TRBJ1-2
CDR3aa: CASGDLRGDGYTF
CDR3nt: TGTGCCAGCGGGGACCTCCGAGGGGATGGCTACACCTTC

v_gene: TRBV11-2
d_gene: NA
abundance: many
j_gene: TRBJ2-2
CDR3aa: CASSTGTQNTGELFF
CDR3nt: TGTGCCAGCAGCACCGGGACGCAGAACACCGGGGAGCTGTTTTTT

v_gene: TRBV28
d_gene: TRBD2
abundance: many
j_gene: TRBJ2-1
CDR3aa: CASSLSGGYNEQFF
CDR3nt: TGTGCCAGCAGTTTAAGCGGGGGTTACAATGAGCAGTTCTTC

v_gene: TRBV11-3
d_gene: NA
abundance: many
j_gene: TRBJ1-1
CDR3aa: CASSFRHNTEAFF
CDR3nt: TGTGCCAGCAGCTTCAGACACAACACTGAAGCTTTCTTT

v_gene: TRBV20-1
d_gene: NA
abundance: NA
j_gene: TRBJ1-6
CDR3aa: CSAVRDLNSPLHF
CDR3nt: TGCAGTGCTGTCCGGGACCTGAATTCACCCCTCCACTTT

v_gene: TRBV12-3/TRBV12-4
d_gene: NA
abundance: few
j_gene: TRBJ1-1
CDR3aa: CASSLLQGNTEAFF
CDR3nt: TGTGCCAGCAGTTTACTTCAGGGTAACACTGAAGCTTTCTTT

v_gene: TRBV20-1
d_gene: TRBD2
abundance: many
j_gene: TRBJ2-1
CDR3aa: CSARGPSGDNEQFF
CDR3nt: TGCAGTGCTAGAGGACCTAGCGGGGACAATGAGCAGTTCTTC

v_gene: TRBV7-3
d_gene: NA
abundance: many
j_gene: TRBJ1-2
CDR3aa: CASSLRPGESYGYTF
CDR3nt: TGTGCCAGCAGCTTACGTCCGGGAGAATCCTATGGCTACACCTTC

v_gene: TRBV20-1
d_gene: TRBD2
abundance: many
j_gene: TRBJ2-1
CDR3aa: CSATGTSRWDEQFF
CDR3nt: TGCAGTGCTACCGGGACTAGCAGATGGGATGAGCAGTTCTTC

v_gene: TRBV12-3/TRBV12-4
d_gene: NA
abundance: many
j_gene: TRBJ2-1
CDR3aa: CASSLEFSGSSYNEQFF
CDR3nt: TGTGCCAGCAGTTTAGAGTTTAGTGGGTCCTCCTACAATGAGCAGTTCTTC

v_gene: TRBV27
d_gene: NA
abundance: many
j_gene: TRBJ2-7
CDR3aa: CASRFGYEQYF
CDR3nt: TGTGCCAGCCGGTTTGGCTACGAGCAGTACTTC

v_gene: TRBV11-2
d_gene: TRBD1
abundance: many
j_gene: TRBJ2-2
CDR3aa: CASSSQGADTGELFF
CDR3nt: TGTGCCAGCAGCTCACAGGGGGCCGATACCGGGGAGCTGTTTTTT

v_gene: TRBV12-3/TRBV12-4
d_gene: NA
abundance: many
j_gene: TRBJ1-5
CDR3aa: CASSLAQGAQPQHF
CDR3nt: TGTGCCAGCAGTTTGGCACAGGGCGCTCAGCCCCAGCATTTT

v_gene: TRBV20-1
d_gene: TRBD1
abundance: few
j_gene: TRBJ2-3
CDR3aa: CSARGQGATDTQYF
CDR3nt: TGCAGTGCTAGAGGTCAGGGGGCCACAGATACGCAGTATTTT

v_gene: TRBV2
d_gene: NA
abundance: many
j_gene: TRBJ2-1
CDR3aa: CASRPVVTFYNEQFF
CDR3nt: TGTGCCAGCAGGCCCGTAGTAACATTCTACAATGAGCAGTTCTTC

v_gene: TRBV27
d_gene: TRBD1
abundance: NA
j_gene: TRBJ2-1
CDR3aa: CASSFTLGTGEIVGYNEQFF
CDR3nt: TGTGCCAGCAGTTTTACCCTCGGGACAGGGGAAATAGTTGGATACAATGAGCAGTTCTTC

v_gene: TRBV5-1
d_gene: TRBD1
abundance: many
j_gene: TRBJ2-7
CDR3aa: CASSLVTGGSYEQYF
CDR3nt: TGCGCCAGCAGCTTGGTAACAGGGGGCTCCTACGAGCAGTACTTC

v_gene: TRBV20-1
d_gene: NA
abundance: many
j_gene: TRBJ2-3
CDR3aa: CSASSAESTDTQYF
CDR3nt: TGCAGTGCTAGCTCAGCGGAGAGCACAGATACGCAGTATTTT